What follows are 32 T cell receptor beta chains derived from one specimen sequenced in a study of shared clonotypes between healthy human individuals (dated by TCRdb to 2020 to 2021). The protocol used for the library was the immunoSEQ multiplex PCR assay. TCRdb stores this immuneACCESS table with in-frame sequences only. Part of the clones is absent; in the studies checked, under half of the shortfall reflects unresolved V genes, and no reason is known for the rest. The sample table lists about 2.4 million clones, over 85% of them with a count of one. The top ten constitute approximately 0.36% of the sample. Sequenced input: naive CD4+ T cells from PBMCs. Interpreted using the paper, the cell subset or site label stands for: CD45RA+ positively selected. The receptor set was obtained from a man between 18 and 35 years old in good health. Some clones in this sample may be carry-over from other donors' samples.

This chain links TRBV28 with TRBJ2-3; 10 nucleotides agree with TRBD2. The CDR3 sequence is 21 residues long. The germline gives CDR1 MDHEN, CDR2 SYDVKM. V shed 5 bases, J shed 7 bases, and the junction held 27 bases outside the gene matches. Here the CDR3 DNA reads TGTGCCAGCAGTCCCGGTTTTCAGATAGCGGGAGGTCCTAAGGGGGGGAATACGCAGTATTTT. Translated, it gives CASSPGFQIAGGPKGGNTQYF.

The chain is built from TRBV25-1 and TRBJ2-3; D is possibly TRBD1 (6 bases). Looked up from germline, CDR1 is MGHDK and CDR2 is SYGVNS. This CDR3 spans 15 amino acids. The V gene lost 3 bases and the J gene lost 2 bases, with 12 bases spanning the gap. The DNA of the CDR3 is TGTGCCAGCAGTGACCTACAGGGTTACACAGATACGCAGTATTTT. It translates to CASSDLQGYTDTQYF.

The chain uses TRBV14 and TRBJ2-1, with TRBD2 identical over 12 bases. The CDR3 runs 17 residues. Germline V gene data show CDR1 as SGHDN and CDR2 as FVKESK. V gave up 1 base and J gave up 7 bases; unmatched junction bases: 8. CDR3 sequence: CASSQGAGLAGQNEQFF. CDR3 DNA sequence: TGTGCCAGCAGCCAAGGGGCCGGACTAGCGGGGCAAAATGAGCAGTTCTTC.

This clone occurred a few times. The chain carries TRBV19 and TRBJ1-1; TRBD1 agrees at 7 bases. This CDR3 contains 14 residues. CDR1 LNHDA and CDR2 SQIVND come from the germline V gene (reference sequence). The V segment lost 5 bases and the J segment 1 base; nucleotides outside the gene matches: 4. This chain's CDR3 is CASSPTGKNTEAFF. In DNA form, the CDR3 reads TGTGCCAGTAGTCCGACAGGGAAGAACACTGAAGCTTTCTTT.

CDR3 region: CASSPRTGGRYTEAFF. The CDR3 nucleotides are TGCGCCAGCAGCCCGCGGACGGGGGGCCGGTACACTGAAGCTTTCTTT. The gene calls are TRBV5-1 and TRBJ1-1; D possibly corresponds to TRBD1 (6 bases). V dropped 4 bases and J dropped 3 bases, with 19 bases sitting between them. This CDR3 region has 16 residues. Germline CDR1 is SGHRS and CDR2 is YFSETQ. The entire variable domain, with the rest obtained from reference TRBV5-1 and TRBJ1-1, is as follows: KAGVTQTPRYLIKTRGQQVTLSCSPISGHRSVSWYQQTPGQGLQFLFEYFSETQRNKGNFPGRFSGRQFSNSRSEMNVSTLELGDSALYLCASSPRTGGRYTEAFFGQGTRLTVV.

V is TRBV28 and J is TRBJ1-1; a possible D gene is TRBD1 (6 bases). The germline V gene has CDR1 MDHEN and CDR2 SYDVKM. The CDR3 spans 15 residues. The ends were cut back, 5 bases at V and 0 bases at J, with 13 bases in the middle. The CDR3 region has the DNA TGTGCCAGCAGTGTACAGGGAAGGTTGAACACTGAAGCTTTCTTT. Protein: CASSVQGRLNTEAFF.

A remark on this clone: Other DNA sequences of this sample code for an identical CDR3. The chain combines TRBV30 with TRBJ1-2, with D unclear. In germline, CDR1 is GTSNPN, CDR2 SVGIG (reference sequence). This CDR3 spans 13 amino acids. Trimming took off 1 base at V and 4 bases at J, with 10 bases between the two ends. The CDR3 loop is CAWSGQPSYGYTF. In DNA form, the CDR3 reads TGTGCCTGGAGTGGGCAGCCCAGCTATGGCTACACCTTC. The full variable domain, rest sourced from reference TRBV30 and TRBJ1-2, is SQTIHQWPATLVQPVGSPLSLECTVEGTSNPNLYWYRQAAGRGLQLLFYSVGIGQISSEVPQNLSASRPQDRQFILSSKKLLLSDSGFYLCAWSGQPSYGYTFGSGTRLTVV.

J is TRBJ2-2 and V is TRBV11-2, with unresolved D. The V end was cut by 5 bases, the J end by 10 bases, with 11 bases between. This CDR3 region has 12 residues. Germline V gene data show CDR1 as SGHAT and CDR2 as FQNNGV. The CDR3 sequence: CASSLSGVELFF. CDR3 coding DNA: TGTGCCAGCAGCCTTAGTGGAGTGGAGCTGTTTTTT.

This chain links TRBV7-8 with TRBJ2-3; TRBD2 aligns across 12 bases. With 0 bases clipped from V and 8 bases from J, the junction kept 12 bases outside the gene matches. Germline lookup yields CDR1 SGHVS and CDR2 FQNEAQ. The CDR3 totals 18 residues. CDR3 bases: TGTGCCAGCAGCTTAGCTCCCCTGACTAGCGGGAGACCTCGTACGCAGTATTTT. Translation: CASSLAPLTSGRPRTQYF. Variable domain in full (rest from reference TRBV7-8 and TRBJ2-3): GAGVSQSPRYKVAKRGQDVALRCDPISGHVSLFWYQQALGQGPEFLTYFQNEAQLDKSGLPSDRFFAERPEGSVSTLKIQRTQQEDSAVYLCASSLAPLTSGRPRTQYFGPGTRLTVL.

The chain couples TRBV6-5 to TRBJ2-5, with 9 positions matching TRBD1. CDR1 is MNHEY, CDR2 SVGAGI, per germline. The CDR3 contains 15 residues. Unmatched junction bases numbered 5, after V lost 2 bases and J lost 4 bases. CDR3 coding DNA: TGTGCCAGCAGTTACGGGACAGGGCAACGAGAGACCCAGTACTTC. Translation: CASSYGTGQRETQYF.

This clone was recorded once. Other DNA sequences of this sample code for an identical CDR3. The V call is TRBV7-2, the J call TRBJ2-2, with D uncertain. V dropped 1 base and J dropped 3 bases, with 6 bases sitting between them. CDR3 length: 14 amino acids. Looked up from germline, CDR1 is SGHTA and CDR2 is FQGNSA. The CDR3 bases are TGTGCCAGCAGCTTAGGGTCGCACACCGGGGAGCTGTTTTTT. Protein sequence: CASSLGSHTGELFF.

This clone has only one observation. Other DNA sequences in the same sample also yield this CDR3. This sequence joins TRBV28 and TRBJ1-5, with unresolved D. Looked up from germline, CDR1 is MDHEN and CDR2 is SYDVKM. With 2 bases removed from V and 3 bases from J, the gap between germline ends came to 5 bases. The CDR3 consists of 13 residues. For the CDR3, the DNA is TGTGCCAGCAGTTTAGGGGTCAATCAGCCCCAGCATTTT. Translating gives CASSLGVNQPQHF. Supplemented by reference TRBV28 and TRBJ1-5, the full variable domain reads DVKVTQSSRYLVKRTGEKVFLECVQDMDHENMFWYRQDPGLGLRLIYFSYDVKMKEKGDIPEGYSVSREKKERFSLILESASTNQTSMYLCASSLGVNQPQHFGDGTRLSIL.

The chain couples TRBV18 to TRBJ2-7; TRBD1 is a possible D gene (5 bases). The V gene's germline CDR1 is KGHSH and CDR2 LQKENI. Trimming cost V 0 bases and J 6 bases, with 15 bases left between them. The CDR3 runs 15 residues. CDR3 loop: CASSPPYGQGAEQYF. The CDR3 DNA is TGTGCCAGCTCACCACCGTACGGCCAGGGTGCCGAGCAGTACTTC.

This chain connects TRBV4-2 to TRBJ2-1; TRBD2 might be the D (6 bases). The germline V gene encodes CDR1 LGHNA and CDR2 YNFKEQ. V dropped 4 bases and J dropped 0 bases, with 13 bases sitting between them. The CDR3 runs 16 residues. The CDR3 coding sequence is TGTGCCAGCAGCCCCCTAGGCGGGGCCTCCTACAATGAGCAGTTCTTC. Translating it yields CASSPLGGASYNEQFF.

V gene TRBV19 combines with J gene TRBJ1-4; 9 positions match TRBD1. This CDR3 contains 14 residues. Trimming cost V 7 bases and J 7 bases; bases outside gene matches: 7. Germline loops: CDR1 LNHDA, CDR2 SQIVND (reference sequence). This chain's CDR3 is CASTPGQGIEKLFF. CDR3 DNA: TGTGCCAGTACACCGGGACAGGGAATTGAAAAACTGTTTTTT.

This clone was seen just once. The chain couples TRBV9 to TRBJ1-1; TRBD1 agrees at 10 bases. The V segment lost 2 bases and the J segment 8 bases; nucleotides outside the gene matches: 6. The V gene's germline CDR1 is SGDLS and CDR2 YYNGEE. There are 14 residues in the CDR3. This chain's CDR3 is CASSVLPGQGEAFF. DNA of the CDR3: TGTGCCAGCAGCGTCCTCCCGGGACAGGGGGAAGCTTTCTTT. Using reference TRBV9 and TRBJ1-1 for the parts outside the CDR3, the full variable domain is DSGVTQTPKHLITATGQRVTLRCSPRSGDLSVYWYQQSLDQGLQFLIQYYNGEERAKGNILERFSAQQFPDLHSELNLSSLELGDSALYFCASSVLPGQGEAFFGQGTRLTVV.

The chain links TRBV7-6 to TRBJ2-1; TRBD1 might be the D (6 bases). CDR1 is SGHVS and CDR2 is FNYEAQ in the germline V gene. The CDR3 has 14 amino acids. V lost 5 bases to trimming and J lost 7 bases, with 15 bases between them. CDR3 amino acids: CASSLNSQGNEQFF. DNA for the CDR3: TGTGCCAGCAGCCTAAACTCTCAGGGGAATGAGCAGTTCTTC.

This chain links TRBV5-1 with TRBJ2-5, with D perhaps given as TRBD1 or TRBD2 (6 bases each). V gave up 4 bases and J gave up 5 bases, with 18 bases separating them. The germline gives CDR1 SGHRS, CDR2 YFSETQ. The CDR3 consists of 15 residues. In nucleotides, the CDR3 is TGCGCCAGCAGCCCCGCATGGGGGGCCGGGGAGACCCAGTACTTC. It yields the protein CASSPAWGAGETQYF.

The gene calls are TRBV19 and TRBJ2-5; TRBD1 is a possible D gene (5 bases). Germline lookup yields CDR1 LNHDA and CDR2 SQIVND (reference sequence). Trimming removed 6 bases at V and 5 bases at J, with 16 bases between. The CDR3 has 14 amino acids. The CDR3 region is CASSDRSGLETQYF. CDR3 sequence (DNA): TGTGCCAGTAGCGACCGTTCAGGGTTGGAGACCCAGTACTTC.

As for this clone: A read error may produce the germline difference seen at one junction end. The chain recombines TRBV7-8 with TRBJ2-7; 10 bases match TRBD2. There are 16 residues in the CDR3. Looked up from germline, CDR1 is SGHVS and CDR2 is FQNEAQ. Here the CDR3 DNA reads TGTGCCAGCATCTTAGGGGCTAGCGGGAGCCCCTACGAGCAGTACTTC. Its protein is CASILGASGSPYEQYF.

The chain employs TRBV19 and TRBJ2-1; TRBD2 agrees at 8 bases. CDR3 length: 16 residues. The germline CDR1 and CDR2 sequences are LNHDA and SQIVND (reference sequence). J gave up 5 bases and V 4 bases, and 10 bases lay outside the gene matches. This chain's CDR3 is CASSTLSGSVDNEQFF. CDR3 in DNA: TGTGCCAGTAGTACACTCAGCGGGAGCGTTGACAATGAGCAGTTCTTC. Full variable domain (remainder filled in from reference TRBV19 and TRBJ2-1): DGGITQSPKYLFRKEGQNVTLSCEQNLNHDAMYWYRQDPGQGLRLIYYSQIVNDFQKGDIAEGYSVSREKKESFPLTVTSAQKNPTAFYLCASSTLSGSVDNEQFFGPGTRLTVL.

The chain uses TRBV10-3 and TRBJ2-1; a weak D match, TRBD2 (6 bases). CDR3 length: 16 residues. Between the trimmed V and J ends, which lost 1 base and 5 bases, there was a span of 15 bases. Germline loops: CDR1 ENHRY, CDR2 SYGVKD. This chain's CDR3 is CAISEWEDRGHNEQFF. CDR3 coding DNA: TGTGCCATCAGTGAGTGGGAGGATCGTGGTCACAATGAGCAGTTCTTC.

The chain has TRBV11-3 and TRBJ2-1, with D possibly TRBD1 on 6 matching bases. Germline V gene sequence: CDR1 SGHNT, CDR2 YENEEA. The CDR3 consists of 18 residues. Trimming stripped 3 bases from V and 3 bases from J, with 21 bases between. CDR3 in amino acids: CASSLGDRVRGGYNEQFF. The CDR3 region has the DNA TGTGCCAGCAGCTTGGGGGATCGTGTTCGAGGGGGCTACAATGAGCAGTTCTTC.

The rearrangement joins TRBV25-1 to TRBJ2-3; 9 bases line up with TRBD1. V gave up 3 bases and J gave up 6 bases; unmatched junction bases: 10. Germline CDR1 is MGHDK and CDR2 is SYGVNS. The CDR3 has 16 amino acids. The CDR3 coding sequence is TGTGCCAGCAGTGACCCTCCGGGACAGGGTTCGGATACGCAGTATTTT. This translates into CASSDPPGQGSDTQYF.

The chain employs TRBV28 and TRBJ2-7; D is unresolved. Germline values: CDR1 MDHEN, CDR2 SYDVKM. The CDR3 has 12 residues. V was shortened by 6 bases and J by 5 bases, with 11 bases between the two germline ends. This CDR3 is CASRSRINEQYF. The CDR3, as DNA: TGTGCCAGCAGATCCCGCATAAACGAGCAGTACTTC.

The chain has TRBV29-1 and TRBJ2-4, with TRBD1 matching over 12 bases. Germline-derived CDR1 and CDR2 are SQVTM and ANQGSEA. The CDR3 length is 13 residues. V lost 6 bases to trimming and J lost 9 bases; unmatched junction nucleotides: 6. The CDR3 DNA follows: TGCAGCGTAGGGGACAGGGGGCGAGGCATTCAGTACTTC. This codes for CSVGDRGRGIQYF.

The V call is TRBV5-4, the J call TRBJ2-5; 8 positions agree with TRBD1. This CDR3 has 16 residues. Trimming cost V 4 bases and J 5 bases; bases outside gene matches: 13. CDR1 and CDR2 from the germline V gene are SGHNT and YYREEE (reference sequence). In DNA form, the CDR3 reads TGTGCCAGCAGCACCGGGACAGGAGAATACCTGGAGACCCAGTACTTC. This translates into CASSTGTGEYLETQYF.

This clone was seen a few times. The chain joins TRBV7-8 to TRBJ1-5; D might be TRBD1 (5 bases). CDR1 is SGHVS, CDR2 FQNEAQ, per germline. The CDR3 contains 16 residues. Trimming cost V 1 base and J 2 bases, with 12 bases left between them. In nucleotides, the CDR3 is TGTGCCAGCAGCTTAGGACGTACAGGTGGCAATCAGCCCCAGCATTTT. Translated, it gives CASSLGRTGGNQPQHF.

The V and J genes are TRBV7-9 and TRBJ2-5, with 8 positions matching TRBD1. The CDR3 is made up of 17 amino acids. The V segment lost 8 bases and the J segment 4 bases; nucleotides outside the gene matches: 18. CDR1 SEHNR and CDR2 FQNEAQ come from the germline V gene (reference sequence). The chain's CDR3 is CASRADRGRRVGETQYF. Here the CDR3 DNA reads TGTGCCAGCCGCGCCGACAGGGGACGGCGCGTAGGAGAGACCCAGTACTTC. The whole variable domain, filled in from reference TRBV7-9 and TRBJ2-5, reads DTGVSQNPRHKITKRGQNVTFRCDPISEHNRLYWYRQTLGQGPEFLTYFQNEAQLEKSRLLSDRFSAERPKGSFSTLEIQRTEQGDSAMYLCASRADRGRRVGETQYFGPGTRLLVL.

The chain uses TRBV20-1 and TRBJ2-5, with a weak D call TRBD1 (5 bases). V lost 6 bases, J lost 11 bases, and 13 bases lay in between. Germline V CDR1 and CDR2: DFQATT, SNEGSKA (reference sequence). CDR3 length: 10 residues. For the CDR3, the DNA is TGCAGTGCCGACAGTACAGAGCAGTACTTC. Translated: CSADSTEQYF.

This clone was observed a single time. This chain links TRBV9 with TRBJ2-3; D remains ambiguous. V lost 2 bases and J 6 bases, leaving 7 bases between the germline ends. Germline CDR1 is SGDLS and CDR2 is YYNGEE. The CDR3 loop spans 12 amino acids. This CDR3 is CASSVTWDTQYF. Here the CDR3 DNA reads TGTGCCAGCAGCGTCACCTGGGATACGCAGTATTTT. Together with reference TRBV9 and TRBJ2-3, the CDR3 gives the full variable domain: DSGVTQTPKHLITATGQRVTLRCSPRSGDLSVYWYQQSLDQGLQFLIQYYNGEERAKGNILERFSAQQFPDLHSELNLSSLELGDSALYFCASSVTWDTQYFGPGTRLTVL.

This chain uses TRBV5-1 with TRBJ2-4, with 11 bases aligning to TRBD1. J gave up 2 bases and V 4 bases, and 5 bases lay outside the gene matches. The V gene's germline CDR1 is SGHRS and CDR2 YFSETQ. CDR3 size: 16 residues. The CDR3 DNA reads as TGCGCCAGCAGCACTGGACAGGGGGCGACCAAAAACATTCAGTACTTC. Protein: CASSTGQGATKNIQYF.